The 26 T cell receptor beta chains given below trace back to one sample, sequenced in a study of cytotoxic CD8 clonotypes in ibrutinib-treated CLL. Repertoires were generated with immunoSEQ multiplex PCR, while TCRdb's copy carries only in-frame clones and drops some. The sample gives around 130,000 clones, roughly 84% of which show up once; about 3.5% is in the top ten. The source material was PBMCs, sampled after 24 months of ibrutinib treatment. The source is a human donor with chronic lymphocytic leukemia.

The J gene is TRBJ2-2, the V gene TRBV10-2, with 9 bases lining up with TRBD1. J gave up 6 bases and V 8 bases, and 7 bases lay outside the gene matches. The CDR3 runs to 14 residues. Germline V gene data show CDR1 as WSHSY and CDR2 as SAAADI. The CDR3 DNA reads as TGCGCCAGCCTCGGCACAGGGGGCTCCGGGGAGCTGTTTTTT. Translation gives CASLGTGGSGELFF.

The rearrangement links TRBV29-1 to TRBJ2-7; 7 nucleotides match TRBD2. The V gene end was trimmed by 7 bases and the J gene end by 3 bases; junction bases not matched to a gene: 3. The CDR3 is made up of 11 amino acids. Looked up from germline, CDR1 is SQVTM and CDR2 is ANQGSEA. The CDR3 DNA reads TGCAGCGCGGGGGGTAACTACGAGCAGTACTTC. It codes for CSAGGNYEQYF.

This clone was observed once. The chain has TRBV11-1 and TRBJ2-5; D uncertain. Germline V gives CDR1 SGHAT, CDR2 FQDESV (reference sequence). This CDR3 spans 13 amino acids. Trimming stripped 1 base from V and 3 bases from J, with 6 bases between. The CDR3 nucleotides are TGTGCCAGCAGCTTAGGGAGCGAAGAGACCCAGTACTTC. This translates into CASSLGSEETQYF.

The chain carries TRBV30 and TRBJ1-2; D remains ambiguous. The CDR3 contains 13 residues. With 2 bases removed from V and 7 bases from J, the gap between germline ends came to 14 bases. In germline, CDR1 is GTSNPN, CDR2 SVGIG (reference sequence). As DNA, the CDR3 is TGTGCCTGGAGTCCCGTACGCCTCGGTGGCTACACCTTC. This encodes CAWSPVRLGGYTF.

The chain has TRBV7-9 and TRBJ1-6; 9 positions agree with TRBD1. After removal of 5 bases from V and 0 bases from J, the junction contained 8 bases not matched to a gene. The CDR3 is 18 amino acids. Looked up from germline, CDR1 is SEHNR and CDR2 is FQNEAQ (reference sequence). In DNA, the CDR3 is TGTGCCAGCAGCCCCCGGACAGGGGCGGGCTCCTATAATTCACCCCTCCACTTT. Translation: CASSPRTGAGSYNSPLHF. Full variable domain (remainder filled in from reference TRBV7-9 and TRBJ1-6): DTGVSQNPRHKITKRGQNVTFRCDPISEHNRLYWYRQTLGQGPEFLTYFQNEAQLEKSRLLSDRFSAERPKGSFSTLEIQRTEQGDSAMYLCASSPRTGAGSYNSPLHFGNGTRLTVT.

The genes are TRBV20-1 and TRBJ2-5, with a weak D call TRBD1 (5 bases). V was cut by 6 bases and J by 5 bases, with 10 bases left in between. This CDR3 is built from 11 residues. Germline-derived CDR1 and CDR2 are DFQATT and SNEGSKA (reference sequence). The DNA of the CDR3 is TGCAGTGCCGACAGTTTCGAGACCCAGTACTTC. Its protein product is CSADSFETQYF.

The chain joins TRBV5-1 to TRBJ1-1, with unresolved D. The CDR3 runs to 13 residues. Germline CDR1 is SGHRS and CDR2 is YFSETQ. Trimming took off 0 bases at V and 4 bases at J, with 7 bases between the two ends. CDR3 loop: CASSLVGFTEAFF. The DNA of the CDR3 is TGCGCCAGCAGCTTGGTGGGGTTCACTGAAGCTTTCTTT.

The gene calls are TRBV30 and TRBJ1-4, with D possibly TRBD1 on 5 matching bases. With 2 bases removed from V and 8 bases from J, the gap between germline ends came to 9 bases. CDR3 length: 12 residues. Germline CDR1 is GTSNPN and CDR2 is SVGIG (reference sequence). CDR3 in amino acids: CAWSPRAEKLFF. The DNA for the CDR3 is TGTGCCTGGAGTCCCAGGGCCGAAAAACTGTTTTTT.

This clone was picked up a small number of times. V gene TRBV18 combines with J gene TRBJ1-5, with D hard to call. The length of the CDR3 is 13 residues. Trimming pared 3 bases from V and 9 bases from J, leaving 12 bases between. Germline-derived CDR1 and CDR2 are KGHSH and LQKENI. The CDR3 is CASSPRKGSPQHF. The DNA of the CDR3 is TGTGCCAGCTCACCGCGGAAAGGATCGCCCCAGCATTTT.

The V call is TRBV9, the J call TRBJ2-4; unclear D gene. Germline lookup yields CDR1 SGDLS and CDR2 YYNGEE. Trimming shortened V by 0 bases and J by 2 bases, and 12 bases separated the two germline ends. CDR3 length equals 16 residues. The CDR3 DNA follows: TGTGCCAGCAGCGTAGGCCGGAGTTCCCCCAAAAACATTCAGTACTTC. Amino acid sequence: CASSVGRSSPKNIQYF. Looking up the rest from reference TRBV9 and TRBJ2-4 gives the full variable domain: DSGVTQTPKHLITATGQRVTLRCSPRSGDLSVYWYQQSLDQGLQFLIQYYNGEERAKGNILERFSAQQFPDLHSELNLSSLELGDSALYFCASSVGRSSPKNIQYFGAGTRLSVL.

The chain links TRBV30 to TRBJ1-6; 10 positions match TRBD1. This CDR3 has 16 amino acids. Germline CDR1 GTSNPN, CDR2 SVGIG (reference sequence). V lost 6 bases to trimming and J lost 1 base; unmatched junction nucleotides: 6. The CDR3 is CACHRGQGSYNSPLHF. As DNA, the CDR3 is TGTGCCTGTCATAGGGGACAGGGGTCCTATAATTCACCCCTCCACTTT. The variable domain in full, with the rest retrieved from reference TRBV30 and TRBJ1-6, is SQTIHQWPATLVQPVGSPLSLECTVEGTSNPNLYWYRQAAGRGLQLLFYSVGIGQISSEVPQNLSASRPQDRQFILSSKKLLLSDSGFYLCACHRGQGSYNSPLHFGNGTRLTVT.

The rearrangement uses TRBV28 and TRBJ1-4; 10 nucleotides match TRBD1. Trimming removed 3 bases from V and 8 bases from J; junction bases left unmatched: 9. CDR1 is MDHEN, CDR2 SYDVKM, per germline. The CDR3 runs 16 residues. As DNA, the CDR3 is TGTGCCAGCAGTTTTTCTTCGGGACAGGGGCGGGAAAAACTGTTTTTT. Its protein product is CASSFSSGQGREKLFF.

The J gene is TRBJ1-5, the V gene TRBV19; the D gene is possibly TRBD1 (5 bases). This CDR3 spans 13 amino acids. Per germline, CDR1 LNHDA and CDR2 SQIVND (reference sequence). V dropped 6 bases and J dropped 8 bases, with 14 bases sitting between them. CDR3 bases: TGTGCCAGTAGCCAGGGTCCATGGGAGCCCCAGCATTTT. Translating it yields CASSQGPWEPQHF.

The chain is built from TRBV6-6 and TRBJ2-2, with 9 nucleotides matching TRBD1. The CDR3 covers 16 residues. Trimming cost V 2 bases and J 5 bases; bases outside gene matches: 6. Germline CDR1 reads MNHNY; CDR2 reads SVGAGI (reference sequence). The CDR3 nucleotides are TGTGCCAGCAGTTACATAAACAGGGGGCGAACCGGGGAGCTGTTTTTT. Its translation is CASSYINRGRTGELFF.

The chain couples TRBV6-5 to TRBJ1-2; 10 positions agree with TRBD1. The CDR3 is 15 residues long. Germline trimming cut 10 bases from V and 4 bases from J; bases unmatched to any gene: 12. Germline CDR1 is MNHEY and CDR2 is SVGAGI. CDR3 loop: CAIRARQGAGYGYTF. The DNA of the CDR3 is TGTGCCATCAGGGCCCGACAGGGGGCGGGCTATGGCTACACCTTC.

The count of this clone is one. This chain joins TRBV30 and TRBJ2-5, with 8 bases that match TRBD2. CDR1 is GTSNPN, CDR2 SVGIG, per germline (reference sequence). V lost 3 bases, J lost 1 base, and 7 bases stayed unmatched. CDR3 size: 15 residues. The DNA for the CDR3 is TGTGCCTGGAGACCGGAGCGGGGGTCCCAAGAGACCCAGTACTTC. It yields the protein CAWRPERGSQETQYF.

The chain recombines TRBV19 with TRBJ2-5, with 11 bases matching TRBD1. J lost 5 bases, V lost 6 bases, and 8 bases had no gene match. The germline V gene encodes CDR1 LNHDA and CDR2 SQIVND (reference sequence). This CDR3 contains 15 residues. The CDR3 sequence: CASSPGQGARETQYF. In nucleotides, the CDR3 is TGTGCCAGTAGCCCCGGACAGGGGGCTAGGGAGACCCAGTACTTC.

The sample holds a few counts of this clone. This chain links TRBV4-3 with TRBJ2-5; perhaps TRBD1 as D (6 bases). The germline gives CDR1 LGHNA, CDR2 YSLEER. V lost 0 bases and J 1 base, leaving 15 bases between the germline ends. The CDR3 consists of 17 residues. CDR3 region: CASSQELQGVVQETQYF. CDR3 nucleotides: TGCGCCAGCAGCCAAGAGCTACAGGGAGTAGTCCAAGAGACCCAGTACTTC.

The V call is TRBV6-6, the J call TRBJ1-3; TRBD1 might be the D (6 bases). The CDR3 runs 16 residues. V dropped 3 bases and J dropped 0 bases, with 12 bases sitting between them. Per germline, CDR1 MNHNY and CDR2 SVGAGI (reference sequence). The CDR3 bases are TGTGCCAGCAGTTATCAAGGAGGGGGCTCTGGAAACACCATATATTTT. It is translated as CASSYQGGGSGNTIYF.

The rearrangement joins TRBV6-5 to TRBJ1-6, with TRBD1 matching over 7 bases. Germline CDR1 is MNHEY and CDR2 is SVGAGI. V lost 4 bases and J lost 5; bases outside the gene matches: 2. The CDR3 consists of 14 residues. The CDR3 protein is CASSLGQHNSPLHF. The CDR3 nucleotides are TGTGCCAGCAGTTTGGGACAGCATAATTCACCCCTCCACTTT.

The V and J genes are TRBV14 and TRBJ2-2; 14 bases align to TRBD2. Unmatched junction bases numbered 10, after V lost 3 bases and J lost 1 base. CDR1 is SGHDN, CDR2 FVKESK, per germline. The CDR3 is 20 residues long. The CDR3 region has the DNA TGTGCCAGCAGCCATCCCCCCGGGACTAGCGGGGGCCTGAACACCGGGGAGCTGTTTTTT. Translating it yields CASSHPPGTSGGLNTGELFF.

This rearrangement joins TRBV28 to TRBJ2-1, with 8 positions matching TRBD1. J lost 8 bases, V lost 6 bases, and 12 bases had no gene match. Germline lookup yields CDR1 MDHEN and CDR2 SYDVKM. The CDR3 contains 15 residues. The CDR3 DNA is TGTGCCAGCAGGGCCCAGGGGGCGAGCCTCGATGAGCAGTTCTTC. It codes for CASRAQGASLDEQFF.

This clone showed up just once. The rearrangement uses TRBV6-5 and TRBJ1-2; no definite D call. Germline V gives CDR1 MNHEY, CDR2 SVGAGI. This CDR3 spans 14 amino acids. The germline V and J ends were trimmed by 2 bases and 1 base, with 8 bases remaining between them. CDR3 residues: CASSYERDNYGYTF. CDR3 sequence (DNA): TGTGCCAGCAGTTACGAGCGGGATAACTATGGCTACACCTTC.

The CDR3 DNA sequence: TGTGCCAGCAGTGAATTCGGACAGGGAGGGCACAAGACCCAGTACTTC. This codes for CASSEFGQGGHKTQYF. The chain has TRBV25-1 and TRBJ2-5, with D possibly TRBD1 on 8 matching bases. V was trimmed by 1 base and J by 6 bases, leaving 18 bases between them. This CDR3 is built from 16 residues. Germline V gives CDR1 MGHDK, CDR2 SYGVNS.

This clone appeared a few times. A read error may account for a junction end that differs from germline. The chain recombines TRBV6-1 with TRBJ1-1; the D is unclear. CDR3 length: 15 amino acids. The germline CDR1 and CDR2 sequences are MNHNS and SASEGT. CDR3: CAISESEEAGTEAFF. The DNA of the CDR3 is TGTGCCATCAGTGAGTCGGAGGAGGCGGGCACTGAAGCTTTCTTT.

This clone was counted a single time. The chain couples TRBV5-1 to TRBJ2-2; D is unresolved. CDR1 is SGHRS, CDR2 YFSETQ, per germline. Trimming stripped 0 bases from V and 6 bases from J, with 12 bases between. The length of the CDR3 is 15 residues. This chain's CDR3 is CASSLDSMFAGELFF. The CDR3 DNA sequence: TGCGCCAGCAGCTTGGACAGCATGTTCGCCGGGGAGCTGTTTTTT.